This T cell receptor (beta chain) emerged from a study of T cell responses to AZD1222 COVID-19 vaccine. Study outcomes and limitations: CD4 TCRs associated with vaccination spanned spike, dominating at 160-218 and 743-854. In a largely white British group with more females than males, clonal diversity was possibly underestimated. Increased Spike-specific TCR breadth and depth were observed after two AZD1222 doses.

Germline V gene lookup returns CDR1 SGHDN and CDR2 FVKESK. V was pared by 1 base and J by 1 base, with 7 bases between. This CDR3 is 14 amino acids long. Concerning this clone: Its target is not known.

Data came from immunoSEQ multiplex PCR; TCRdb stores just in-frame clones and leaves some out. The table shows fewer than 100,000 clones, with roughly 85% occurring only once. The chain employs TRBV14 and TRBJ1-1, with D unresolved. The origin of this receptor is an adult who received the AZD1222 COVID-19 vaccine. Here the sequenced sample was peripheral blood, taken 28 days after the second AZD1222 dose. The CDR3 sequence: CASSQVQTNTEAFF. The CDR3, as DNA: TGTGCCAGCAGCCAAGTCCAGACGAACACTGAAGCTTTCTTT.